The rows below give T cell receptor beta chains drawn from one sample of a study of T cells expressing NK-cell markers. TCRdb re-called the 5' RACE reads; every CDR3 protein appears as one record, without DNA. The sample spans hundreds of thousands of distinct CDR3 sequences; the ten largest clones claim roughly 3.6%. The sequenced sample consisted of blood T cells: a sorted CD56 or NKG2C T cell subset, CD4+ or CD8+ T cells, or bulk PBMC T cells (not recorded which). The receptors here all came from a man aged 18 to 35 in good health. Both conserved end residues are part of each CDR3.

TRBJ2-1	TRBV30	CAWSVPGPDRRFF
TRBJ1-4	TRBV15	CATSALTGAPNEKLFF
TRBJ2-6	TRBV7-2	CASRLTGMGANVLTF
TRBJ2-1	TRBV12-3/TRBV12-4	CASTLSGQGATEFF
TRBJ2-3	TRBV20-1	CSATRSPQRDTQYF
TRBJ2-7	TRBV9	CASSPSVGPHEQYF
TRBJ2-3	TRBV18	CASSPGPGWGSTDTQYF
TRBJ2-2	TRBV10-3	CAISRTGGFGELFF
TRBJ2-7	TRBV29-1	CSVAAYRGETYEQYF
TRBJ2-7	TRBV20-1	CSARDPGGEQYF
TRBJ2-3	TRBV20-1	CSARPFGTSQLF
TRBJ2-1	TRBV20-1	CSARGSGRETYNEQFF
TRBJ2-1	TRBV5-1	CASSSGQLRDEQFF
TRBJ2-1	TRBV11-1	CASSHPTSGVSSYNEQFF
TRBJ2-1	TRBV11-3	CASTQRGGIDEQFF
TRBJ2-6	TRBV12-3/TRBV12-4	CASRSGTGGAGANVLTF
TRBJ2-7	TRBV18	CASSPQLLSWSREQYF
TRBJ2-7	TRBV30	CAWEKGQGFEQYF
TRBJ2-1	TRBV5-1	CASSFVPPGLADYNEQFF
TRBJ2-3	TRBV4-1	CASSLGLPLSTDTQYF
TRBJ2-2	TRBV20-1	CSALAPKGAGELFF
TRBJ2-7	TRBV5-1	CASSGSGLADSYEQYF
TRBJ2-3	TRBV11-2	CASSRRGGALSTDTQYF
TRBJ2-2	TRBV12-3/TRBV12-4	CASSLDLAGGPGGELFF
TRBJ1-2	TRBV27	CASSADGANYGYTF
TRBJ2-2	TRBV6-5	CASSYSSGFSGSTGELFF
TRBJ1-2	TRBV14	CASSGFGGGRDGYTF
TRBJ2-2	TRBV6-2/TRBV6-3	CASSTRTDTGELFF
TRBJ1-1	TRBV20-1	CSVQGRRSEAFF
TRBJ2-2	TRBV4-3	CASSQAPGNTGELFF
TRBJ2-1	TRBV6-2/TRBV6-3	CASSYTGLAVSSYNEQFF
TRBJ2-1	TRBV27	CASSSSLATPYNEQFF
TRBJ2-1	TRBV7-2	CASSRTSGPQFF
TRBJ2-2	TRBV12-3/TRBV12-4	CASSLEVSGISGELFF
TRBJ2-5	TRBV24-1	CATSDFYLIRETQYF
TRBJ2-6	TRBV3-1	CAAQNGAGANVLTF
TRBJ1-2	TRBV7-2	CASSLEVGFNYGYTF